This T cell receptor beta chain was captured by sequencing in a study of T cells in Graves' hyperthyroidism and ophthalmopathy. Researchers amplified the TCR beta CDR3 regions from RNA transcripts. A set of HTBI primers served as the primers for a first-round RT-PCR of the TCR CDR3. TCRdb analysed the multiplex PCR reads with MiXCR anew, one entry per CDR3 protein. The sample holds under 600,000 distinct CDR3 sequences, about a sixth seen once. The CDR3 loop spans 13 amino acids. V was pared by 8 bases and J by 9 bases, with 20 bases between. The germline CDR1 and CDR2 sequences are DFQATT and SNEGSKA (reference sequence).

Sample: blood. This clonotype was sampled from a woman between 40 and 55 years old with Graves' ophthalmopathy. The chain joins TRBV20-1 to TRBJ2-1; D tentatively fits TRBD1 or TRBD2 (6 bases each). CDR3 bases: TGCAGTCAAGTTGGGGGCGGGAAGGGTGAGCAGTTCTTC. Translating gives CSQVGGGKGEQFF.